These T cell receptor beta chains were read from a single sample in a study of T-cell reconstitution after alpha-beta-depleted transplantation in children. TCRdb reanalysed the PCR reads using MiXCR and keeps one entry per CDR3 protein. The sample consists of 200,000 to 250,000 distinct CDR3 sequences, roughly 9% of them appearing once. Here the sequenced sample was PBMCs from the stem cell graft donor, taken from the stem cell graft. Every receptor here comes from a human donor who donated a stem cell graft to a child with acute lymphoblastic leukemia. Both conserved end residues are part of each CDR3. D genes are given only for firm matches. The size field is filled for only some rows; it gives once, few, many or a size class.

CDR3: CASSSNGWMGNTGELFF
DNA: TGTGCCAGCAGTTCCAACGGGTGGATGGGCAACACCGGGGAGCTGTTTTTT
J: TRBJ2-2
size: -
D: -
V: TRBV6-2/TRBV6-3

CDR3: CATSEGALSNQPQHF
DNA: TGTGCCACCTCGGAGGGGGCCCTTAGCAATCAGCCCCAGCATTTT
J: TRBJ1-5
size: -
D: TRBD1
V: TRBV10-3

CDR3: CASSPRQGQANYGYTF
DNA: TGTGCCAGCAGTCCCCGACAGGGCCAAGCTAACTATGGCTACACCTTC
J: TRBJ1-2
size: many
D: TRBD1
V: TRBV27

CDR3: CASSKGGTRDRF
DNA: TGTGCCAGCAGCAAGGGGGGGACCCGGGACAGATTC
J: TRBJ2-7
size: -
D: -
V: TRBV7-9

CDR3: CASSQPSLGLVREQYF
DNA: TGCGCCAGCAGCCAACCCAGCTTGGGACTAGTCCGCGAGCAGTACTTC
J: TRBJ2-7
size: many
D: TRBD2
V: TRBV4-1

CDR3: CASTTTQGGEGNEQYF
DNA: TGTGCCAGCACCACCACCCAGGGGGGGGAGGGGAACGAGCAGTACTTC
J: TRBJ2-7
size: many
D: -
V: TRBV27

CDR3: CASQNDGGSGNTIYF
DNA: TGTGCCAGTCAGAACGACGGGGGATCTGGAAACACCATATATTTT
J: TRBJ1-3
size: -
D: -
V: TRBV5-5

CDR3: CSAQQDTQYF
DNA: TGCAGCGCCCAGCAAGATACGCAGTATTTT
J: TRBJ2-3
size: many
D: -
V: TRBV29-1

CDR3: CSARDGTGDYEQYF
DNA: TGCAGTGCTAGAGATGGGACAGGGGACTACGAGCAGTACTTC
J: TRBJ2-7
size: many
D: TRBD1
V: TRBV20-1

CDR3: CATSRDTGKETQYF
DNA: TGTGCCACCAGCAGAGACACAGGGAAAGAGACCCAGTACTTC
J: TRBJ2-5
size: -
D: -
V: TRBV15

CDR3: CASRNRGEGETQYF
DNA: TGTGCCAGCAGGAACAGGGGGGAAGGGGAGACCCAGTACTTC
J: TRBJ2-5
size: few
D: TRBD1
V: TRBV27

CDR3: CASSFSPGETEAFF
DNA: TGTGCCAGCAGTTTCTCCCCGGGGGAAACTGAAGCTTTCTTT
J: TRBJ1-1
size: -
D: -
V: TRBV27

CDR3: CASSPGGSSNQPQHF
DNA: TGTGCCAGCAGTCCGGGGGGGTCTAGCAATCAGCCCCAGCATTTT
J: TRBJ1-5
size: few
D: -
V: TRBV12-3/TRBV12-4

CDR3: CAINYSGPAYEQYF
DNA: TGTGCCATCAACTACAGCGGGCCAGCCTACGAGCAGTACTTC
J: TRBJ2-7
size: few
D: -
V: TRBV10-3

CDR3: CASRRTPYNEQFF
DNA: TGTGCCAGCAGACGGACACCGTACAATGAGCAGTTCTTC
J: TRBJ2-1
size: -
D: -
V: TRBV6-1

CDR3: CASRSGTGTEAFF
DNA: TGTGCCAGCAGGTCCGGGACTGGCACTGAAGCTTTCTTT
J: TRBJ1-1
size: many
D: -
V: TRBV6-6

CDR3: CASSGNAPGTSFGELFF
DNA: TGTGCCAGCAGCGGAAATGCCCCCGGGACTAGCTTCGGGGAGCTGTTTTTT
J: TRBJ2-2
size: -
D: TRBD2
V: TRBV7-9

CDR3: CASSLSGTQNIQYF
DNA: TGTGCCAGCAGTTTATCTGGGACACAAAACATTCAGTACTTC
J: TRBJ2-4
size: -
D: -
V: TRBV27

CDR3: CASSLSFGQGMNTEAFF
DNA: TGTGCCAGCAGTTTATCGTTCGGGCAGGGTATGAACACTGAAGCTTTCTTT
J: TRBJ1-1
size: many
D: -
V: TRBV27

CDR3: CASSSRRVWGNQPQHF
DNA: TGTGCCAGCAGTTCCCGACGGGTGTGGGGCAATCAGCCCCAGCATTTT
J: TRBJ1-5
size: many
D: -
V: TRBV27

CDR3: CASAPRGGYTEAFF
DNA: TGCGCCAGCGCCCCCCGTGGGGGGTACACTGAAGCTTTCTTT
J: TRBJ1-1
size: -
D: -
V: TRBV5-1

CDR3: CASSRSTGVWGTEAFF
DNA: TGTGCCAGCAGTCGCTCGACAGGGGTCTGGGGGACTGAAGCTTTCTTT
J: TRBJ1-1
size: -
D: TRBD1
V: TRBV12-3/TRBV12-4

CDR3: CATGARDTLKKLFF
DNA: TGTGCCACGGGGGCCCGAGACACTTTGAAAAAACTGTTTTTT
J: TRBJ1-4
size: few
D: -
V: TRBV15